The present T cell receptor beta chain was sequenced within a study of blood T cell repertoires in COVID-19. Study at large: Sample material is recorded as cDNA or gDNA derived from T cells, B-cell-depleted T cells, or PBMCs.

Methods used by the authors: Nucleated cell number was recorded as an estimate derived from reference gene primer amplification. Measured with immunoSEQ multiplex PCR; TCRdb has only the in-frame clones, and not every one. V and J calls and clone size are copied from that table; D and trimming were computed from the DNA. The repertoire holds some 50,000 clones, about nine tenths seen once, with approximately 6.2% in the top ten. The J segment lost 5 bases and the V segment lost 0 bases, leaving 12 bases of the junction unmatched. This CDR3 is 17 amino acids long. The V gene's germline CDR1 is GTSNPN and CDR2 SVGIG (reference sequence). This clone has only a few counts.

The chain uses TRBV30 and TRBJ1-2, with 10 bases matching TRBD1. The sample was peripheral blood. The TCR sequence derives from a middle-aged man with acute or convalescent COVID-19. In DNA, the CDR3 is TGTGCCTGGAGTGTACGGGACAGGGGCCTCCCTCGTTATGGCTACACCTTC. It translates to CAWSVRDRGLPRYGYTF. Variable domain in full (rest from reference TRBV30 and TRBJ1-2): SQTIHQWPATLVQPVGSPLSLECTVEGTSNPNLYWYRQAAGRGLQLLFYSVGIGQISSEVPQNLSASRPQDRQFILSSKKLLLSDSGFYLCAWSVRDRGLPRYGYTFGSGTRLTVV.